This T cell receptor (beta chain) was identified in a study of human T cells and chemical hapten exposure. In the study overall: During the approximately 25-week study period, patients had diphenylcyclopropenone applied to the scalp every week. Patients, largely female, had alopecia areata, totalis or universalis.

Time point indicated: pre-sensitization, week 0. The treatment here: therapeutic diphenylcyclopropenone sensitization with weekly scalp DPC. Donation of samples came from alopecia patients who were 18 to 70 years old and suitable for DPC. This CDR3 is built from 16 residues. Trimming shortened V by 6 bases and J by 3 bases, and 18 bases separated the two germline ends. Germline CDR1 reads SGHVS; CDR2 reads FNYEAQ. In this sample, this clonotype turned up a few times. The antigen is not known. Study observations and caveats: TCRs above 1 in 1000 frequency stayed constant with DPC sensitization.

TCRdb processed the RACE reads anew with MiXCR; each CDR3 protein has one entry. Of about 380,000 distinct CDR3 sequences detected, roughly 5% appear once; the ten largest clones hold 2% to 3%. The receptor was isolated from a woman between 50 and 59 years old with alopecia areata. Some clones in this sample may be carry-over from other donors' samples. The sample consisted of whole blood, taken in connection with sensitization to the hapten diphenylcyclopropenone (DPC). The rearrangement joins TRBV7-6 to TRBJ1-5; tentatively, D is TRBD1 (5 bases). In DNA form, the CDR3 reads TGTGCCAGCAGGCTCCGTGGGCCAGGGTACAATCAGCCCCAGCATTTT. Translating gives CASRLRGPGYNQPQHF.